Listed below are T cell receptor beta chains from one sample, sequenced in a study of T-cell memory formation after mild COVID-19. One entry per CDR3 protein, called by TCRdb with MiXCR from the 5' RACE reads. The sample has 190,000 or so distinct CDR3 sequences, about 10% seen once. Sequenced sample: PBMCs or a T cell subset sorted from them (not recorded which). The receptor source for this set is a man younger than 30 who had mild COVID-19 (a few samples of this study predate the infection). Cell type and time point are not known. Both conserved end residues are part of each CDR3. D genes are given only for firm matches. Clone size is given for some rows only: seen once, a few or many times, or a class if the clone is expanded.

D	size	V	J	DNA	CDR3
NA	NA	TRBV29-1	TRBJ2-3	TGCAGCGCGTCGGGGGCAGGGACAGATACGCAGTATTTT	CSASGAGTDTQYF
NA	NA	TRBV6-6	TRBJ2-2	TGTGCCAGCAGCCCTGACAGGAGGTGGAACACCGGGGAGCTGTTTTTT	CASSPDRRWNTGELFF
TRBD2	few	TRBV20-1	TRBJ2-3	TGCAGTGCCATAGCGGGGGGGCCCTTTAGCACAGATACGCAGTATTTT	CSAIAGGPFSTDTQYF
NA	NA	TRBV5-1	TRBJ2-5	TGCGCCAGCAGCTTGGGTTCGGTGGAAGAGACCCAGTACTTC	CASSLGSVEETQYF
NA	few	TRBV29-1	TRBJ1-5	TGCAGCGTCGTCGGACAGTATAGCAATCAGCCCCAGCATTTT	CSVVGQYSNQPQHF
NA	few	TRBV6-4	TRBJ1-2	TGTGCCAGCAGTGAGAATATGGGGGTCTCGTCTGGCTACACCTTC	CASSENMGVSSGYTF
TRBD2	NA	TRBV29-1	TRBJ2-3	TGCAGACCCCCTCTAGCGGTATTCACAGATACGCAGTATTTT	CRPPLAVFTDTQYF
NA	many	TRBV7-2	TRBJ1-5	TGTGCCAGCAGCGTAGAACGGGGGCGTAATCAGCCCCAGCATTTT	CASSVERGRNQPQHF
TRBD2	few	TRBV4-3	TRBJ2-5	TGCGCCAGCAGCCAGCAACTAGCGCGAGCCCAAGAGACCCAGTACTTC	CASSQQLARAQETQYF
NA	few	TRBV25-1	TRBJ1-4	TGTGCCAGCAGTGCCGGCAGGGGATTTTATGAAAAACTGTTTTTT	CASSAGRGFYEKLFF
NA	many	TRBV5-1	TRBJ1-5	TGCGCCAGCAGCTTAGGGCCAGGTGAGCCCCAGCATTTT	CASSLGPGEPQHF
NA	few	TRBV2	TRBJ2-7	TGTGCCAGCAGTGTACAGGGTGAGATTGGCGAGCAGTACTTC	CASSVQGEIGEQYF
TRBD2	NA	TRBV7-7	TRBJ2-5	TGTGCCAGCAGCCGAGCCGGGACTAGCGATTGGGGAGAGACCCAGTACTTC	CASSRAGTSDWGETQYF
TRBD1	few	TRBV30	TRBJ2-7	TGTGCCTGGAGGGGGACAGGGATTTACGAGCAGTACTTC	CAWRGTGIYEQYF
TRBD1	many	TRBV20-1	TRBJ1-6	TGCAGTGCTATCAGGGGGAGCTCCTATAATTCACCCCTCCACTTT	CSAIRGSSYNSPLHF
NA	NA	TRBV7-2	TRBJ1-1	TGTGCCAGCACCCTAGGGTGGGAGGGAGCTTTCTTT	CASTLGWEGAFF
NA	few	TRBV7-2	TRBJ2-1	TGTGCCAGCAGCTTAGCCAGGGGGGCCAATGAGCAGTTCTTC	CASSLARGANEQFF
NA	few	TRBV5-6	TRBJ2-5	TGTGCCAGCAGCCCGAGTCTACTAGCAAAAAAAGAGACCCAGTACTTC	CASSPSLLAKKETQYF
TRBD1	few	TRBV24-1	TRBJ2-3	TGTGCCACCAGCCGAGGAGGACAGGGTACAGATACGCAGTATTTT	CATSRGGQGTDTQYF
TRBD1	few	TRBV28	TRBJ2-5	TGTGCCAGCACTGCTCCGGGACAGGGGGGAGAGACCCAGTACTTC	CASTAPGQGGETQYF
NA	many	TRBV6-5	TRBJ2-5	TGTGCCAGCAGTAGACAGGCCCAAGAGACCCAGTACTTC	CASSRQAQETQYF
NA	few	TRBV15	TRBJ1-2	TGTGCCACCAGCAGAGTTGGTCAGTCTAACTATGGCTACACCTTC	CATSRVGQSNYGYTF
NA	few	TRBV5-5	TRBJ2-5	TGTGCCAGCAGCTTGTCCTACCAAGAGACCCAGTACTTC	CASSLSYQETQYF
NA	many	TRBV20-1	TRBJ2-7	TGCAGTGCTCAACGAGCCCGGGGCGAGCAGTACTTC	CSAQRARGEQYF
NA	many	TRBV27	TRBJ2-3	TGTGCCAGCAGTTTGTCTTGGGCAGATACGCAGTATTTT	CASSLSWADTQYF
NA	few	TRBV7-2	TRBJ2-6	TGTGCCAGCAGCCTTAGCTTGGGGAGGTCCTCCTCTGGGGCCAACGTCCTGACTTTC	CASSLSLGRSSSGANVLTF
NA	few	TRBV2	TRBJ1-2	TGTGCCAGCAACAGGGACTATGGCTACACCTTC	CASNRDYGYTF
TRBD1	few	TRBV20-1	TRBJ1-1	TGCAGTGCTAGAGATAAAGGGACAGGGACCACTGAAGCTTTCTTT	CSARDKGTGTTEAFF
NA	NA	TRBV12-3/TRBV12-4	TRBJ2-1	TGTGCCAGCAGTGCTGCGACAGGTCCCGTTAATAATGAGCAGTTCTTC	CASSAATGPVNNEQFF
NA	NA	TRBV4-2	TRBJ1-1	TGTGCCAGCAGCCAAGGAGAGAGGACCGCGAACACTGAAGCTTTCTTT	CASSQGERTANTEAFF
NA	many	TRBV7-9	TRBJ1-6	TGTGCCAGCAGCCGGGACAATAATTCACCCCTCCACTTT	CASSRDNNSPLHF
TRBD2	NA	TRBV4-2	TRBJ2-1	TGTGCCAGCAGCCAAGATGCTAGCGGGCCCAATACAGGAGACAATGAGCAGTTCTTC	CASSQDASGPNTGDNEQFF
NA	few	TRBV3-1	TRBJ2-7	TGTGCCAGCGCACTAAGCGGGTCGGCTCGCGAGCAGTACTTC	CASALSGSAREQYF